This T cell receptor (beta chain) appears in the sequencing data of a study of Graves' ophthalmopathy and Graves' hyperthyroidism. Study-wide results and caveats: Most clonotypes expanded in thyroid above 0.001 frequency were present in blood too.

From RNA, the CDR3 regions of TCR beta chains were amplified and sequenced. In the first round, RT-PCR was carried out with HTBI primers, and a multiplex PCR formed the second round. Each CDR3 protein gets one entry after TCRdb re-called the multiplex PCR reads with MiXCR. The sample consists of hundreds of thousands of distinct CDR3 sequences, around 50% of them appearing once. For donors with ophthalmopathy, the disease showed moderate-to-severe activity, reached CAS ≥3 and NOSPECS ≥4, and had lasted under 3 months. None of the included patients had other autoimmune diseases, uncontrolled infections, pregnancy or lactation, as these led to exclusion. Diagnosis relied on clinical symptoms, serum thyroxine, TRAb, thyroid ultrasound and orbital computed tomography. This clonotype appeared a few times. Its antigen remains unknown. The V end lost 8 bases, the J end lost 2 bases, and 10 bases lay between the germline ends. The germline V gene encodes CDR1 SGHVS and CDR2 FNYEAQ. The CDR3 sequence is 12 residues long.

The J gene is TRBJ2-7, the V gene TRBV7-6, with a weak D call TRBD1 (5 bases). This receptor was taken from an adult man with Graves' ophthalmopathy. The sample consisted of peripheral blood. CDR3 sequence reads: CASGAAPYEQYF. The CDR3 nucleotides read TGTGCCAGCGGGGCAGCCCCCTACGAGCAGTACTTC.